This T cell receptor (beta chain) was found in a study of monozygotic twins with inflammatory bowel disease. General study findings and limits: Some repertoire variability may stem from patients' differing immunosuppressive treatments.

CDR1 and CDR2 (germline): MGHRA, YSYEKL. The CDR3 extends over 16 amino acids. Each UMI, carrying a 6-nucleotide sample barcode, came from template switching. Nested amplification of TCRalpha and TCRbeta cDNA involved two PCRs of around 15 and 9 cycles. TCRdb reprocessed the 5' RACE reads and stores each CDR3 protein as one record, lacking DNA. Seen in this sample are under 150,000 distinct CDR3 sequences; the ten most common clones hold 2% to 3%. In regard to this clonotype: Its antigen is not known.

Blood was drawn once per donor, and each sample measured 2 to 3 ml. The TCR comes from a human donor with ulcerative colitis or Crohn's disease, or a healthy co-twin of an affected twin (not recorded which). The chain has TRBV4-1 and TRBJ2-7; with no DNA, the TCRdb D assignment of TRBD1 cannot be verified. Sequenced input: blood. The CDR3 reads CASSQDPGQGSYEQYF.